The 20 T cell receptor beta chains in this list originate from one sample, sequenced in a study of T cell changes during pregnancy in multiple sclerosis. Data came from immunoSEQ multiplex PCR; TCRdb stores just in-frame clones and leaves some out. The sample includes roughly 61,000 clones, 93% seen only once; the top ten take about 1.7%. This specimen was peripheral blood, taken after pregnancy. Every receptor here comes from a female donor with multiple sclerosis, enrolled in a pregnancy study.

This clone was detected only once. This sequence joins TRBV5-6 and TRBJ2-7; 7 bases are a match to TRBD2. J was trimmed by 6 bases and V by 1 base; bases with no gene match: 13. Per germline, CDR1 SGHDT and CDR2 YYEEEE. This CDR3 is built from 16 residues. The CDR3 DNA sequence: TGTGCCAGCAGCTTGTTTTCGGGCCTTCGGGAGGTCGAGCAGTACTTC. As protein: CASSLFSGLREVEQYF.

Written as DNA, the CDR3 is TGTGCCAGCAGCGTAGACGGCCTAGCGGGAAACACCATATATTTT. Translation gives CASSVDGLAGNTIYF. The chain has TRBV9 and TRBJ1-3, with D uncertain. CDR1 is SGDLS and CDR2 is YYNGEE in the germline V gene. Trimming stripped 0 bases from V and 4 bases from J, with 11 bases between. The CDR3 runs to 15 residues.

The CDR3 DNA follows: TGCAGCGTTGAAGCCCCGGGACAGGAAACCTACGAGCAGTACTTC. Its translation: CSVEAPGQETYEQYF. J is TRBJ2-7 and V is TRBV29-1; 8 nucleotides agree with TRBD1. The CDR3 runs 15 residues. Germline V gives CDR1 SQVTM, CDR2 ANQGSEA. V shed 1 base, J shed 2 bases, and the junction held 7 bases outside the gene matches.

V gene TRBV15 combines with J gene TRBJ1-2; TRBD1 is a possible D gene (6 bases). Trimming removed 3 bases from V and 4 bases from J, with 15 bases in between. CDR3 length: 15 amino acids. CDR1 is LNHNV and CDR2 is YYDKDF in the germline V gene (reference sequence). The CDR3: CATSSEGQRSYGYTF. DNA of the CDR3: TGTGCCACCAGCAGTGAAGGACAGCGATCCTATGGCTACACCTTC.

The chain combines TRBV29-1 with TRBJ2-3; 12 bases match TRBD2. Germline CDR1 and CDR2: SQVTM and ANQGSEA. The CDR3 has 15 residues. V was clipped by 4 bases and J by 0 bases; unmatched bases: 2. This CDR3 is CSVGTSGVSTDTQYF. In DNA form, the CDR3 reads TGCAGCGTTGGGACTAGCGGGGTTAGCACAGATACGCAGTATTTT.

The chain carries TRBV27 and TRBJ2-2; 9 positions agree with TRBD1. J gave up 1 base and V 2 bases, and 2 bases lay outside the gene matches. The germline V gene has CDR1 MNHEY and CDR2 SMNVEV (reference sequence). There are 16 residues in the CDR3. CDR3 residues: CASSLPGQGNTGELFF. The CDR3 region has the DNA TGTGCCAGCAGTTTACCGGGACAGGGGAACACCGGGGAGCTGTTTTTT.

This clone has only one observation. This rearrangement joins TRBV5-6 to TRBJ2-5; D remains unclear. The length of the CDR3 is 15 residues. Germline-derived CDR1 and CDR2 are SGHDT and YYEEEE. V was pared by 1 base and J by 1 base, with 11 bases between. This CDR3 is CASSLTGSTQETQYF. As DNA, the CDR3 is TGTGCCAGCAGCTTGACGGGTAGCACCCAAGAGACCCAGTACTTC.

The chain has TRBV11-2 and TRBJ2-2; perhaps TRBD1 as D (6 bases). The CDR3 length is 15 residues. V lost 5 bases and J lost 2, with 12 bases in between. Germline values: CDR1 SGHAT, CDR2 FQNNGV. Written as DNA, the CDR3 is TGTGCCAGCAGCACGGACAGATTAAACACCGGGGAGCTGTTTTTT. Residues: CASSTDRLNTGELFF.

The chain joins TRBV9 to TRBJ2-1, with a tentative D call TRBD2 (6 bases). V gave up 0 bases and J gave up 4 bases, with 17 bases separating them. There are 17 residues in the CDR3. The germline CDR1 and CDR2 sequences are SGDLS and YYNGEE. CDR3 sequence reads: CASSVARGTALYNEQFF. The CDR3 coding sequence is TGTGCCAGCAGCGTAGCCCGAGGGACTGCATTGTACAATGAGCAGTTCTTC.

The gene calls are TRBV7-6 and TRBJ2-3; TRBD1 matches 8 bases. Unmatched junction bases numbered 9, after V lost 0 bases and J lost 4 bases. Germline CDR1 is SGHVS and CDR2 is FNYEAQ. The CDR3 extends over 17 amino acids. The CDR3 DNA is TGTGCCAGCAGCTTAGCGCGTACAGGGGGTTCTGCAGATACGCAGTATTTT. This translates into CASSLARTGGSADTQYF.

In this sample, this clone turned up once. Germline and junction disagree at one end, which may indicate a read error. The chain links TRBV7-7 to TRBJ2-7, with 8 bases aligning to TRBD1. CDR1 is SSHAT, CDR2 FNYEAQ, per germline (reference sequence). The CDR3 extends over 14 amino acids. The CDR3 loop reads CASSIGQGAYEQYF. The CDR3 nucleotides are TGTGCTAGCAGCATTGGACAGGGCGCCTACGAGCAGTACTTC.

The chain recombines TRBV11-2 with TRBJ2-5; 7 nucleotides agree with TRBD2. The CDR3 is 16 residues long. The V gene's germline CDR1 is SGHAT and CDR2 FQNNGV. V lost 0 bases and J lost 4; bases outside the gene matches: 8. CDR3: CASSLDFAGVGETQYF. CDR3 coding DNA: TGTGCCAGCAGCTTAGATTTCGCGGGAGTAGGAGAGACCCAGTACTTC.

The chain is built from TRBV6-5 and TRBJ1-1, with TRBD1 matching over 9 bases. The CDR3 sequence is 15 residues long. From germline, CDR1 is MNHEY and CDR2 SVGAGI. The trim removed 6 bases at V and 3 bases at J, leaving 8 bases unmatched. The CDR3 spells CASSFRGQGDTEAFF. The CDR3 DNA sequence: TGTGCCAGCAGCTTCCGGGGACAGGGTGACACTGAAGCTTTCTTT.

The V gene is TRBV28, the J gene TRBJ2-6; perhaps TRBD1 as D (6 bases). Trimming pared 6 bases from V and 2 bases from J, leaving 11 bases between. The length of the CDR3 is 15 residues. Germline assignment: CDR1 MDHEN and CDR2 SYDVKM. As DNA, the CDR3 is TGTGCCAGCAGCGGATCAGGGGCTGGGGCCAACGTCCTGACTTTC. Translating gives CASSGSGAGANVLTF. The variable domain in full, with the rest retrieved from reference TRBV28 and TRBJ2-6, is DVKVTQSSRYLVKRTGEKVFLECVQDMDHENMFWYRQDPGLGLRLIYFSYDVKMKEKGDIPEGYSVSREKKERFSLILESASTNQTSMYLCASSGSGAGANVLTFGAGSRLTVL.

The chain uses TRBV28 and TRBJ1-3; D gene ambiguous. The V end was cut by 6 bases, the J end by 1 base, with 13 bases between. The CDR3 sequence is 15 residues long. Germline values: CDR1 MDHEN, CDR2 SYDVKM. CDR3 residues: CASRSQRSSGNTIYF. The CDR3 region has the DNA TGTGCCAGCAGATCACAGAGATCTTCTGGAAACACCATATATTTT.

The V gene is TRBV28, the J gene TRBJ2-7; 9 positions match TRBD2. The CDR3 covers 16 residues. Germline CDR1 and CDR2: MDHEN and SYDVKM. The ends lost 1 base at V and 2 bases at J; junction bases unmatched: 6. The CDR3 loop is CASSLSGLALTYEQYF. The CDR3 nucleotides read TGTGCCAGCAGTTTATCCGGACTAGCGCTTACCTACGAGCAGTACTTC.

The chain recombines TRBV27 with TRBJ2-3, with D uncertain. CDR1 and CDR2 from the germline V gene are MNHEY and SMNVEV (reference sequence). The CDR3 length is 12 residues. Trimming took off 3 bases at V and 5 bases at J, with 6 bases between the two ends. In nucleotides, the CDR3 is TGTGCCAGCAGTTTCGGCGGAGATACGCAGTATTTT. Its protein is CASSFGGDTQYF.

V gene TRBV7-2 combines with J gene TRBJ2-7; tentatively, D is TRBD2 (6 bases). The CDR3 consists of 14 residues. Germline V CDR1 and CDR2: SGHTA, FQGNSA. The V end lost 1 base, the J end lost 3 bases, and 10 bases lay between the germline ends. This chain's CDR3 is CASSLDGGDYEQYF. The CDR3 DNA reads TGTGCCAGCAGCTTAGATGGAGGGGACTACGAGCAGTACTTC.

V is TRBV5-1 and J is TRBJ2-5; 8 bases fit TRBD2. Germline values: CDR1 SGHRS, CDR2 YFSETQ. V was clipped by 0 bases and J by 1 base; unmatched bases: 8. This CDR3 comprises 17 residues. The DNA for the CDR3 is TGCGCCAGCAGCTTGGTAGCCACTAGCGGCTCCCAAGAGACCCAGTACTTC. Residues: CASSLVATSGSQETQYF.

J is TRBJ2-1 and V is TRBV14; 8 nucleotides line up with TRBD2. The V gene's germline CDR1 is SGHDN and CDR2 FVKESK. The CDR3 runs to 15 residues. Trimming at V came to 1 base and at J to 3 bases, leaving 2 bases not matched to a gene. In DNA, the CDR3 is TGTGCCAGCAGCCAAGGACTAGCGTTCTACAATGAGCAGTTCTTC. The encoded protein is CASSQGLAFYNEQFF.